A selection of T cell receptor beta chains follows, all from one sample in a study of persistence of HIV-infected CD4 T cells. Only in-frame clones appear in the TCRdb table, and some are missing; sequencing was by immunoSEQ multiplex PCR. This sample has tens of thousands of clones, with around 78% found just once. Antigens for these TCRs are unknown. The sample in question was CD4+ T cells sorted from PBMCs after approximately 18-hour stimulation, obtained from a patient who received antiretroviral therapy. The receptors stem from an adult man with HIV who was CMV-seropositive. Each CDR3 is given with its conserved first and last residue. Fields, in order: CDR3 length, clone size, J gene, D gene, V gene, CDR3 DNA, CDR3 protein. The D gene is left open where the match is weak. Clone size appears in some rows only: once, few, many, or a class for an expanded clone.

14 NA TRBJ1-5 NA TRBV18 TGTGCCAGCTCACCATCGGGGGGCAGTCAGCCCCAGCATTTT CASSPSGGSQPQHF
16 few TRBJ2-2 NA TRBV7-9 TGTGCCAGCAGCCCAGCGGGCGGGTGGAACACCGGGGAGCTGTTTTTT CASSPAGGWNTGELFF
16 few TRBJ2-6 NA TRBV9 TGTGCCAGCAGCGTAACTGACAGGTCTGGGGCCAACGTCCTGACTTTC CASSVTDRSGANVLTF
14 NA TRBJ1-2 NA TRBV27 TGTGCCAGCAGTCGCCGGGACACAGTCTATGGCTACACCTTC CASSRRDTVYGYTF
15 NA TRBJ2-5 NA TRBV7-2 TGTGCCAGCAGCTTCCGACAGGGAGGGACGGAGACCCAGTACTTC CASSFRQGGTETQYF
16 NA TRBJ1-6 TRBD1 TRBV27 TGTGCCAGCAGTGGACAGGGGTTTAGGTTTAATTCACCCCTCCACTTT CASSGQGFRFNSPLHF
16 NA TRBJ2-7 NA TRBV21-1 TGTGCCAGCAGCAATAGACAGCAGACGCCGGGCTACGAGCAGTACTTC CASSNRQQTPGYEQYF
12 few TRBJ2-2 NA TRBV4-2 TGTGCCAGCAGAGAGGGATCCGGGGAGCTGTTTTTT CASREGSGELFF
16 NA TRBJ2-7 TRBD2 TRBV7-2 TGTGCCAGCAGCTTGGGGTTTAGCGGGGGGTTCTACGAGCAGTACTTC CASSLGFSGGFYEQYF
16 NA TRBJ2-7 TRBD1 TRBV19 TGTGCCAGTAGACAGATCCCGGGACAGGGGCCCTACGAGCAGTACTTC CASRQIPGQGPYEQYF
15 NA TRBJ2-7 TRBD2 TRBV4-1 TGCGCCAGCAGCCAAGTTGAGCGGGGCTCCTACGAGCAGTACTTC CASSQVERGSYEQYF
16 NA TRBJ2-5 NA TRBV7-2 TGTGCCAGCAGCTTAGACGGAATAGGGCAAAGAAAGACCCAGTACTTC CASSLDGIGQRKTQYF
16 NA TRBJ2-3 TRBD2 TRBV2 TGTGCCAGCAGTGTTGGACTAGCGCCTAGCACAGATACGCAGTATTTT CASSVGLAPSTDTQYF
17 NA TRBJ1-2 TRBD1 TRBV6-1 TGTGCCAGCAGTGCACCCCGTGGGACAGGGGGTAACTATGGCTACACCTTC CASSAPRGTGGNYGYTF
12 NA TRBJ2-1 NA TRBV6-5 TGTGCCAGCAGCTCCTTAGGGACAAAACAGTTCTTC CASSSLGTKQFF
13 NA TRBJ2-1 TRBD1 TRBV6-2/TRBV6-3 TGTGCCAGCAGCCGGCCCGGACAGGGACCGCAGTTCTTC CASSRPGQGPQFF
14 NA TRBJ1-2 NA TRBV6-6 TGTGCCAGCAGGACCTCTCCCGAGCCCTATGGCTACACCTTC CASRTSPEPYGYTF
13 NA TRBJ1-4 NA TRBV5-1 TGCGCCAGCACCCGGGCCATTAATGAAAAACTGTTTTTT CASTRAINEKLFF
16 NA TRBJ2-1 NA TRBV7-2 TGTGCCAGCAGCTCCGATACCGGACGGGGGAACCATGAGCAGTTCTTC CASSSDTGRGNHEQFF
14 NA TRBJ2-2 TRBD1 TRBV24-1 TGTGCCGTCTCCCATAGACAGGGGACCGGGGAGCTGTTTTTT CAVSHRQGTGELFF
14 NA TRBJ1-4 TRBD1 TRBV10-3 TGTGCCATCAGCACAGGGGGTCTTAATGAAAAACTGTTTTTT CAISTGGLNEKLFF
15 NA TRBJ2-1 NA TRBV6-5 TGTGCCAGCAAATGGGGGACCAGCGCCTTCAATGAGCAGTTCTTC CASKWGTSAFNEQFF
14 few TRBJ1-1 NA TRBV6-5 TGTGCCAGCAGGGATTCTTTTTTGAACACTGAAGCTTTCTTT CASRDSFLNTEAFF
14 NA TRBJ1-1 NA TRBV10-3 TGTGCCATCAGTGGATCGGGGGATGGTTCTGAAGCTTTCTTT CAISGSGDGSEAFF